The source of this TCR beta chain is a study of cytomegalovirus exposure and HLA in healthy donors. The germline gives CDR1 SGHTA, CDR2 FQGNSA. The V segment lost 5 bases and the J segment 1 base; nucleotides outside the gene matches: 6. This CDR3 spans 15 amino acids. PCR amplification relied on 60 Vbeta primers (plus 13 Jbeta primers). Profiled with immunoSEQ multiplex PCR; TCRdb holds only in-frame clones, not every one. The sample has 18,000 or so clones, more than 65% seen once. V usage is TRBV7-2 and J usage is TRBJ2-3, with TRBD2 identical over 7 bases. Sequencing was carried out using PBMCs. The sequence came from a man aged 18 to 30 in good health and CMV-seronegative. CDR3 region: CASSPGGPGTDTQYF. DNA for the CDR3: TGTGCCAGCAGCCCGGGGGGACCTGGCACAGATACGCAGTATTTT.